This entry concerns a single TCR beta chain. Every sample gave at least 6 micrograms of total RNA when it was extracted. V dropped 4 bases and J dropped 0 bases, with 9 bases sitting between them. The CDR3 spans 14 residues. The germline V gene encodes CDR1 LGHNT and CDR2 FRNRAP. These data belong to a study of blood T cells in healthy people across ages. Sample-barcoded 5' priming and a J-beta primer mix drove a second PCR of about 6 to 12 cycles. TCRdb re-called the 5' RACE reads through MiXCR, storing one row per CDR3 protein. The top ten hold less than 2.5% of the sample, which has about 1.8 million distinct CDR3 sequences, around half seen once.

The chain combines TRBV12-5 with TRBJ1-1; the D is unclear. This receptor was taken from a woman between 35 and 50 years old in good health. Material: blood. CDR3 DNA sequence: TGTGCTAGTGGTTACTCGACGGTGAACACTGAAGCTTTCTTT. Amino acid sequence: CASGYSTVNTEAFF.